The 24 T cell receptor beta chains listed next were all sequenced from one sample in a study of patients and donors after allogeneic stem cell transplantation (dated by TCRdb to between 2020 and 2021). The method behind the library was RT-PCR. Sequencing took place on a NextSeq 550. The raw public data were reprocessed by TCRdb itself: fastp quality trimming at Q25, MiXCR clonotype calling, in-frame beta chains only. For every CDR3 protein sequence, its rows merge into one entry that carries the most common genes and DNA. The sample table records roughly 190,000 distinct CDR3 sequences; less than 45% of these occur just once. Approximately 32% of the sample goes to the ten largest clones. Sequenced: blood, either unsorted or a sorted T cell fraction (not recorded which). All receptors come from a human donor who was either an allogeneic HSCT recipient or a stem cell or donor lymphocyte infusion donor (not recorded which). It is not recorded whose cells these are; they may come from a transplant donor.

This chain's CDR3 is CASSQETGLDTEAFF. The CDR3 DNA reads as TGCGCCAGCAGCCAAGAGACAGGGCTCGACACTGAAGCTTTCTTT. The rearrangement uses TRBV4-1 and TRBJ1-1, with 7 bases matching TRBD1. The CDR3 runs to 15 residues. Germline V gene lookup returns CDR1 MGHRA and CDR2 YSYEKL. J gave up 3 bases and V 0 bases, and 4 bases lay outside the gene matches.

For this clonotype: At one end the junction does not follow the germline gene, possibly because of a read error. The chain couples TRBV7-7 to TRBJ2-7; 7 nucleotides match TRBD1. CDR1 and CDR2 (germline): SSHAT, FNYEAQ (reference sequence). There are 14 residues in the CDR3. CDR3 in DNA: TGTGCTAGCAGCTTATGGGGGACAGCTTACGAGCAGTACTTC. Translating it yields CASSLWGTAYEQYF.

The rearrangement links TRBV5-4 to TRBJ1-1, with D possibly being TRBD1 (6 bases). V lost 4 bases, J lost 7 bases, and 14 bases lay in between. CDR1 and CDR2 from the germline V gene are SGHNT and YYREEE (reference sequence). The CDR3 contains 13 residues. CDR3 bases: TGTGCCAGCAGCCCGGGGGGGCGATATGAAGCTTTCTTT. It translates to CASSPGGRYEAFF.

This clonotype is a singleton in its sample. The CDR3 region is CASSLDRLAGFSYNEQFF. Written as DNA, the CDR3 is TGCGCCAGCAGCTTGGATAGGCTAGCGGGATTCTCCTACAATGAGCAGTTCTTC. The V and J genes are TRBV5-1 and TRBJ2-1; TRBD2 matches at 9 bases. Trimming cost V 0 bases and J 0 bases; bases outside gene matches: 7. Germline V gene data show CDR1 as SGHRS and CDR2 as YFSETQ. The CDR3 length is 18 residues.

This clonotype has at least ten counts. At one end, the junction sequence differs from germline, possibly due to a read error. This chain joins TRBV28 and TRBJ1-1; no firm D call. This CDR3 is 13 amino acids long. CDR1 and CDR2 (germline): MDHEN, SYDVKM. As DNA, the CDR3 is TGCGCCAGCAGCTTGGGTAGGAACACTGAAGCTTTCTTT. This encodes CASSLGRNTEAFF.

The chain couples TRBV18 to TRBJ2-7; a weak D match, TRBD1 (6 bases). Trimming cost V 1 base and J 3 bases, with 10 bases left between them. Germline V lookup: CDR1 KGHSH, CDR2 LQKENI. This CDR3 comprises 14 residues. The CDR3 DNA reads as TGTGCCAGCTCACCACGGGACAAGGACTACGAGCAGTACTTC. Its protein is CASSPRDKDYEQYF. The full variable domain, in which reference TRBV18 and TRBJ2-7 provide the parts outside the CDR3, is NAGVMQNPRHLVRRRGQEARLRCSPMKGHSHVYWYRQLPEEGLKFMVYLQKENIIDESGMPKERFSAEFPKEGPSILRIQQVVRGDSAAYFCASSPRDKDYEQYFGPGTRLTVT.

The rearrangement uses TRBV27 and TRBJ2-3, with 9 bases fitting TRBD1. CDR3 length: 17 residues. V shed 4 bases and J 3 bases; nucleotides not matched to a gene: 11. The V gene's germline CDR1 is MNHEY and CDR2 SMNVEV (reference sequence). CDR3 residues: CASSSILGQGGTDTQYF. CDR3 DNA sequence: TGTGCCAGCAGTTCCATCTTGGGACAGGGAGGAACAGATACGCAGTATTTT.

CDR3 sequence: CASRDGRASDTQYF. The CDR3, as DNA: TGTGCCAGCAGGGATGGGAGGGCCTCAGATACGCAGTATTTT. V and J are TRBV3-1 and TRBJ2-3; TRBD2 aligns across 7 bases. This CDR3 spans 14 amino acids. Trimming removed 6 bases from V and 4 bases from J; junction bases left unmatched: 7. Germline-derived CDR1 and CDR2 are LGHDT and YNNKEL (reference sequence).

This clonotype was counted only a few times. V gene TRBV7-2 combines with J gene TRBJ1-2; D not certain. Trimming shortened V by 0 bases and J by 3 bases, and 8 bases separated the two germline ends. The CDR3 is 14 residues long. The germline gives CDR1 SGHTA, CDR2 FQGNSA. This CDR3 is CASSLAYGDYGYTF. Written as DNA, the CDR3 is TGTGCCAGCAGCTTAGCTTATGGAGACTATGGCTACACCTTC.

The gene calls are TRBV6-2 or TRBV6-3 and TRBJ2-3; 8 nucleotides align to TRBD2. Unmatched junction bases numbered 17, after V lost 2 bases and J lost 4 bases. The CDR3 runs 19 residues. Looked up from germline, CDR1 is MNHEY and CDR2 is SVGEGT. The CDR3 here is CASSYASDSGRGRADTQYF. The CDR3 nucleotides are TGTGCCAGCAGTTACGCCTCGGACAGCGGGAGAGGAAGGGCAGATACGCAGTATTTT.

This chain links TRBV27 with TRBJ2-1; 10 positions match TRBD2. Unmatched junction bases numbered 5, after V lost 1 base and J lost 8 bases. The CDR3 runs 15 residues. CDR1 is MNHEY and CDR2 is SMNVEV in the germline V gene (reference sequence). For the CDR3, the DNA is TGTGCCAGCAGTTTATGGCTAGCGGGAGCTCATGAGCAGTTCTTC. Translated: CASSLWLAGAHEQFF.

This rearrangement joins TRBV7-2 to TRBJ2-1, with D tentatively TRBD2 (6 bases). The V end lost 4 bases, the J end lost 9 bases, and 22 bases lay between the germline ends. The germline V gene has CDR1 SGHTA and CDR2 FQGNSA. The CDR3 covers 16 residues. The CDR3 sequence: CASSSRDWGDASEQFF. The CDR3 region has the DNA TGTGCCAGCAGCTCCCGGGATTGGGGGGATGCTTCTGAGCAGTTCTTC.

CDR3 protein: CASSYDRVVNTEAFF. DNA of the CDR3: TGTGCCAGCAGTTACGATAGGGTAGTGAACACTGAAGCTTTCTTT. The chain is built from TRBV6-5 and TRBJ1-1; the D is unclear. CDR1 and CDR2 from the germline V gene are MNHEY and SVGAGI. The CDR3 has 15 residues. V was shortened by 2 bases and J by 0 bases, with 10 bases between the two germline ends.

The rearrangement uses TRBV7-2 and TRBJ1-5, with TRBD1 matching 7 bases. The CDR3 is made up of 16 amino acids. With 2 bases clipped from V and 4 bases from J, the junction kept 8 bases outside the gene matches. The germline V gene has CDR1 SGHTA and CDR2 FQGNSA. CDR3 DNA sequence: TGTGCCAGCAGCTTACCGGGACAGAAGGAGAATCAGCCCCAGCATTTT. Translating it yields CASSLPGQKENQPQHF.

The chain couples TRBV28 to TRBJ2-5, with TRBD1 matching 7 bases. In germline, CDR1 is MDHEN, CDR2 SYDVKM. This CDR3 is built from 17 residues. With V trimmed by 2 bases and J by 1 base, 10 bases remained unmatched. CDR3 region: CASSLNLGGAPQETQYF. As DNA, the CDR3 is TGTGCCAGCAGTTTAAACCTAGGGGGCGCCCCCCAAGAGACCCAGTACTTC.

The sample holds a few counts of this clonotype. The J gene is TRBJ1-5, the V gene TRBV5-8; a weak D match, TRBD1 (5 bases). The CDR3 runs 14 residues. Germline values: CDR1 SGHTS, CDR2 YDEGEE. Trimming removed 4 bases from V and 3 bases from J, with 11 bases in between. The CDR3 protein is CASSPRQNNQPQHF. As DNA, the CDR3 is TGTGCCAGCAGCCCACGACAGAACAATCAGCCCCAGCATTTT.

The rearrangement uses TRBV19 and TRBJ2-7, with D maybe TRBD2 (5 bases). V lost 0 bases and J lost 6, with 9 bases in between. The CDR3 is 13 residues long. CDR1 is LNHDA, CDR2 SQIVND, per germline (reference sequence). The CDR3, as DNA: TGTGCCAGTAGTATAGATCTCGAGGGCGAGCAGTACTTC. Translation gives CASSIDLEGEQYF.

V gene TRBV7-2 combines with J gene TRBJ1-6, with D maybe TRBD1 (6 bases). Between the trimmed V and J ends, which lost 0 bases and 2 bases, there was a span of 8 bases. Germline CDR1 reads SGHTA; CDR2 reads FQGNSA. This CDR3 region has 16 residues. The CDR3 region has the DNA TGTGCCAGCAGCTTAGCAGGGACAACCTATAATTCACCCCTCCACTTT. Translating gives CASSLAGTTYNSPLHF.

V gene TRBV7-9 combines with J gene TRBJ1-6, with D uncertain. V shed 1 base and J shed 5 bases, with 9 bases lying between them. The germline V gene encodes CDR1 SEHNR and CDR2 FQNEAQ (reference sequence). The CDR3 contains 15 residues. This CDR3 is CASSLGLPDNSPLHF. CDR3 nucleotide sequence: TGTGCCAGCAGCTTAGGTCTACCTGATAATTCACCCCTCCACTTT.

V gene TRBV20-1 combines with J gene TRBJ2-2; a weak D match, TRBD2 (6 bases). Germline CDR1 DFQATT, CDR2 SNEGSKA (reference sequence). V was clipped by 6 bases and J by 7 bases, with 15 bases between them. The CDR3 loop spans 13 amino acids. The CDR3 coding sequence is TGCAGTGCCAAGACTAGTCTAGACGGGGAGCTGTTTTTT. This sequence encodes CSAKTSLDGELFF.

CDR3 residues: CASSYDRVGTF. The CDR3 nucleotides read TGTGCCAGCAGTTATGACCGCGTGGGCACCTTC. The chain combines TRBV12-3 or TRBV12-4 with TRBJ1-2; D gene uncertain. Between the trimmed V and J ends, which lost 4 bases and 13 bases, there was a span of 13 bases. This CDR3 is 11 amino acids long.

This clonotype came up a few times. The J gene is TRBJ2-5, the V gene TRBV4-3; either TRBD1 or TRBD2 may supply D (5 bases each). CDR1 and CDR2 from the germline V gene are LGHNA and YSLEER. The V end was cut by 1 base, the J end by 3 bases, with 15 bases between. CDR3 length: 16 residues. The CDR3, as DNA: TGCGCCAGCAGCCAAGGAAGGGGTGAGGGAGAAGAGACCCAGTACTTC. Amino acid sequence: CASSQGRGEGEETQYF.

This clonotype has only a few counts. The chain is built from TRBV27 and TRBJ2-7; unclear D gene. There are 16 residues in the CDR3. Per the germline V gene, CDR1 is MNHEY and CDR2 is SMNVEV (reference sequence). V lost 5 bases and J 1 base, leaving 18 bases between the germline ends. The CDR3 DNA sequence: TGTGCCAGCAGTCTGGACCGGGCCCAATTATCCTACGAGCAGTACTTC. Translation gives CASSLDRAQLSYEQYF.

In its sample, this clonotype was seen a few times. V is TRBV9 and J is TRBJ2-5; D gene uncertain. Trimming pared 6 bases from V and 2 bases from J, leaving 17 bases between. Germline CDR1 is SGDLS and CDR2 is YYNGEE. There are 15 residues in the CDR3. For the CDR3, the DNA is TGTGCCAGCACCCCTTCGTTCGGTCGTCAAGAGACCCAGTACTTC. It codes for CASTPSFGRQETQYF.